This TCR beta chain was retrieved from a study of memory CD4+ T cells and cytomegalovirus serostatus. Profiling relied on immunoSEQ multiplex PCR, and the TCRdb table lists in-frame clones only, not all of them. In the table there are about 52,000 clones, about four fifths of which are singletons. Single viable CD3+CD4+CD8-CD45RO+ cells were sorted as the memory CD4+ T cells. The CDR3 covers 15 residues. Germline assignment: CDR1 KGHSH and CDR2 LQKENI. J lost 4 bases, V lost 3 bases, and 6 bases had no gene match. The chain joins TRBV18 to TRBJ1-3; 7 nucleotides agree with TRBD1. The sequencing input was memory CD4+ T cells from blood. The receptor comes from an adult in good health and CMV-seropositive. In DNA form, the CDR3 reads TGTGCCAGCTCACCCAAGACAGGGCCGGGAAACACCATATATTTT. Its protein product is CASSPKTGPGNTIYF.